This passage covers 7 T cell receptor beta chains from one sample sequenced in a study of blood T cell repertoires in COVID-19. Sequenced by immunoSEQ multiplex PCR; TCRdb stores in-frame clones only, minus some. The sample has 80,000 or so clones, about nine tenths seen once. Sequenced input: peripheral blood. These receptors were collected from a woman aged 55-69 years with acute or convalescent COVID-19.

CDR3 bases: TGTGCCAGCAGCCAAGAACTAGCTGCCACCTACGAGCAGTACTTC. Amino acid sequence: CASSQELAATYEQYF. This sequence joins TRBV4-2 and TRBJ2-7, with a tentative D call TRBD2 (6 bases). V was trimmed by 0 bases and J by 2 bases, leaving 11 bases between them. Germline V gives CDR1 LGHNA, CDR2 YNFKEQ. The CDR3 covers 15 residues.

This CDR3 is CASSQAGTGSWETQYF. DNA of the CDR3: TGCGCCAGCAGCCAGGCCGGGACAGGGTCATGGGAGACCCAGTACTTC. The chain uses TRBV4-3 and TRBJ2-5; 9 positions match TRBD1. V shed 3 bases and J 5 bases; nucleotides not matched to a gene: 10. There are 16 residues in the CDR3. The germline V gene encodes CDR1 LGHNA and CDR2 YSLEER.

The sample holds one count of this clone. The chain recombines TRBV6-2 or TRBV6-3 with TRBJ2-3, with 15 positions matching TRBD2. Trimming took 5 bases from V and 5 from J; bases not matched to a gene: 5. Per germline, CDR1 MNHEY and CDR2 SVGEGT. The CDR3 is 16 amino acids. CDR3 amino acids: CASSRTSGGAGDTQYF. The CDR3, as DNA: TGTGCCAGCAGTCGGACTAGCGGGGGGGCTGGAGATACGCAGTATTTT.

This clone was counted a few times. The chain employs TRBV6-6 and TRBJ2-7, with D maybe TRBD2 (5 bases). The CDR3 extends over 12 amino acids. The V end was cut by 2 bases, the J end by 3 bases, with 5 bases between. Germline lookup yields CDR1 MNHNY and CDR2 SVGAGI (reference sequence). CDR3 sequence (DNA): TGTGCCAGCAGTTACGCGGGCTACGAGCAGTACTTC. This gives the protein CASSYAGYEQYF.

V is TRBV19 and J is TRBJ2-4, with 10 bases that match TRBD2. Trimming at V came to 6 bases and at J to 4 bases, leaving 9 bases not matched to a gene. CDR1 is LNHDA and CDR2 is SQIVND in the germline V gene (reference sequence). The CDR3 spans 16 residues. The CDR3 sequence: CASSTGGSGRKNIQYF. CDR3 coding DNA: TGTGCCAGTAGCACGGGGGGTAGCGGGAGGAAAAACATTCAGTACTTC.

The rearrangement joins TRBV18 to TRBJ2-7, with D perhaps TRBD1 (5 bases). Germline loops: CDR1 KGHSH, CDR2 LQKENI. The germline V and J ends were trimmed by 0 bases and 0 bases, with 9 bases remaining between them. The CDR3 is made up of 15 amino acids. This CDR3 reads CASSPPSQGSYEQYF. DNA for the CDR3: TGTGCCAGCTCACCACCGAGTCAGGGCTCCTACGAGCAGTACTTC.

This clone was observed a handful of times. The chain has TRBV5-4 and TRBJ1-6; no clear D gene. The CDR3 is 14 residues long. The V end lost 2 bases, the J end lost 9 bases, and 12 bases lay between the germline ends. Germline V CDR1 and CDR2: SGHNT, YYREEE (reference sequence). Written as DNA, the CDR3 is TGTGCCAGCAGCTTTGACATTGTAAGTTCACCCCTCCACTTT. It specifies CASSFDIVSSPLHF. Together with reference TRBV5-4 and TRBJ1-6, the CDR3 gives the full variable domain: ETGVTQSPTHLIKTRGQQVTLRCSSQSGHNTVSWYQQALGQGPQFIFQYYREEENGRGNFPPRFSGLQFPNYSSELNVNALELDDSALYLCASSFDIVSSPLHFGNGTRLTVT.